Listed below are T cell receptor beta chains from one sample, sequenced in a study of beta chain features in type 1 diabetes. Profiling relied on immunoSEQ multiplex PCR, and the TCRdb table lists in-frame clones only, not all of them. This sample yields fewer than 350,000 clones, of which about 19% are seen a single time; 0.044% belongs to the top ten. The sequenced sample consisted of naive CD4+ T cells from blood. The receptors were gathered from a woman aged 18-29 years in good health. The CDR3 runs from the conserved cysteine through the conserved F or W. A D gene is named only where the DNA matches it firmly. Clone size, where shown, is once, few, many, or a class for clones that have expanded.

CDR3aa: CASSELGASTDTQYF; CDR3nt: TGTGCCAGCAGCGAGCTGGGAGCTAGCACAGATACGCAGTATTTT; v_gene: TRBV7-2; abundance: -; d_gene: -; j_gene: TRBJ2-3
CDR3aa: CASSPNGLAGTEQFF; CDR3nt: TGCGCCAGCAGCCCCAACGGACTAGCGGGGACTGAGCAGTTCTTC; v_gene: TRBV4-1; abundance: few; d_gene: TRBD2; j_gene: TRBJ2-1
CDR3aa: CASSLTGDQPQHF; CDR3nt: TGTGCCAGCAGCCTGACAGGGGATCAGCCCCAGCATTTT; v_gene: TRBV7-8; abundance: few; d_gene: TRBD1; j_gene: TRBJ1-5
CDR3aa: CASSQTGGGTDTQYF; CDR3nt: TGTGCCAGCAGCCAAACCGGGGGTGGCACAGATACGCAGTATTTT; v_gene: TRBV4-2; abundance: few; d_gene: -; j_gene: TRBJ2-3
CDR3aa: CSAAGSFEQYF; CDR3nt: TGCAGTGCTGCGGGGTCATTCGAGCAGTACTTC; v_gene: TRBV20-1; abundance: few; d_gene: -; j_gene: TRBJ2-7
CDR3aa: CASSPSGGNYNEQFF; CDR3nt: TGTGCCAGCTCCCCTAGCGGGGGGAACTACAATGAGCAGTTCTTC; v_gene: TRBV7-3; abundance: -; d_gene: TRBD2; j_gene: TRBJ2-1
CDR3aa: CASSLLPGGQETQYF; CDR3nt: TGTGCCAGCAGCTTATTACCGGGAGGGCAAGAGACCCAGTACTTC; v_gene: TRBV7-2; abundance: -; d_gene: TRBD2; j_gene: TRBJ2-5
CDR3aa: CASSQNRVSYNEQFF; CDR3nt: TGTGCCAGCAGCCAAAACAGGGTATCCTACAATGAGCAGTTCTTC; v_gene: TRBV4-2; abundance: -; d_gene: -; j_gene: TRBJ2-1
CDR3aa: CASSQGSVPSYEQYF; CDR3nt: TGCGCCAGCAGCCAAGGGAGCGTTCCTTCCTACGAGCAGTACTTC; v_gene: TRBV4-1; abundance: -; d_gene: -; j_gene: TRBJ2-7
CDR3aa: CASSGVGDTGELFF; CDR3nt: TGTGCCAGTAGCGGGGTCGGCGACACCGGGGAGCTGTTTTTT; v_gene: TRBV2; abundance: few; d_gene: TRBD2; j_gene: TRBJ2-2
CDR3aa: CASSSDRLQPQHF; CDR3nt: TGTGCCAGCAGCTCTGACAGACTTCAGCCCCAGCATTTT; v_gene: TRBV11-2; abundance: few; d_gene: -; j_gene: TRBJ1-5
CDR3aa: CASSSGTSGFNEQFF; CDR3nt: TGTGCCAGCAGCTCCGGGACTAGCGGGTTTAATGAGCAGTTCTTC; v_gene: TRBV5-4; abundance: -; d_gene: TRBD2; j_gene: TRBJ2-1
CDR3aa: CAWSVQGGVNYGYTF; CDR3nt: TGTGCCTGGAGTGTACAAGGGGGAGTTAACTATGGCTACACCTTC; v_gene: TRBV30; abundance: -; d_gene: -; j_gene: TRBJ1-2
CDR3aa: CASSQVRRGEQYF; CDR3nt: TGTGCCAGCAGCCAAGTCCGGAGGGGAGAGCAGTACTTC; v_gene: TRBV4-2; abundance: -; d_gene: -; j_gene: TRBJ2-7
CDR3aa: CAIRQRYSAAEQFF; CDR3nt: TGTGCCATCAGACAGCGGTACAGCGCAGCTGAGCAGTTCTTC; v_gene: TRBV10-3; abundance: few; d_gene: -; j_gene: TRBJ2-1
CDR3aa: CASKFSSGGGNEQFF; CDR3nt: TGTGCCAGCAAATTTTCTAGCGGGGGTGGGAATGAGCAGTTCTTC; v_gene: TRBV13; abundance: few; d_gene: TRBD2; j_gene: TRBJ2-1
CDR3aa: CAWSVGVWETQYF; CDR3nt: TGTGCCTGGAGTGTAGGAGTCTGGGAGACCCAGTACTTC; v_gene: TRBV30; abundance: few; d_gene: -; j_gene: TRBJ2-5
CDR3aa: CASRPLAGSSYEQYF; CDR3nt: TGTGCCAGCAGGCCTCTAGCGGGAAGCTCCTACGAGCAGTACTTC; v_gene: TRBV6-6; abundance: few; d_gene: TRBD2; j_gene: TRBJ2-7
CDR3aa: CASSSERTGEQYF; CDR3nt: TGTGCCAGCAGCTCAGAGCGGACGGGAGAGCAGTACTTC; v_gene: TRBV5-4; abundance: -; d_gene: -; j_gene: TRBJ2-7
CDR3aa: CSVGAGGSDTQYF; CDR3nt: TGCAGCGTTGGCGCAGGGGGATCAGATACGCAGTATTTT; v_gene: TRBV29-1; abundance: -; d_gene: TRBD1; j_gene: TRBJ2-3
CDR3aa: CASSQGLGQETQYF; CDR3nt: TGTGCCAGCAGTCAGGGACTAGGCCAAGAGACCCAGTACTTC; v_gene: TRBV27; abundance: -; d_gene: TRBD2; j_gene: TRBJ2-5